These 25 T cell receptor beta chains came from one sample sequenced in a study of cytomegalovirus exposure and HLA in healthy donors. A multiplex PCR was run with 60 Vbeta primers and 13 Jbeta primers. Profiled with immunoSEQ multiplex PCR; TCRdb holds only in-frame clones, not every one. Of hundreds of thousands of clones detected, roughly 73% appear once; the ten largest clones hold about 0.45%. The sequencing input was PBMCs. These receptors all come from a boy between 10 and 17 years old in good health and CMV-seronegative.

This sequence joins TRBV15 and TRBJ1-1; D ambiguous. The CDR3 totals 15 residues. Germline lookup yields CDR1 LNHNV and CDR2 YYDKDF (reference sequence). Between the trimmed V and J ends, which lost 8 bases and 4 bases, there was a span of 20 bases. CDR3 sequence (DNA): TGTGCCACCCTGCCCGGCGAGCTTGGAGGCACTGAAGCTTTCTTT. Translated: CATLPGELGGTEAFF.

V gene TRBV7-6 combines with J gene TRBJ2-5; TRBD1 matches at 8 bases. Germline lookup yields CDR1 SGHVS and CDR2 FNYEAQ. Trimming removed 7 bases from V and 4 bases from J; junction bases left unmatched: 11. The CDR3 is 15 amino acids. CDR3 residues: CASTIGQGRGETQYF. CDR3 bases: TGTGCCAGCACCATAGGACAGGGACGAGGAGAGACCCAGTACTTC. Filled out from reference TRBV7-6 and TRBJ2-5, the complete variable domain reads GAGVSQSPRYKVTKRGQDVALRCDPISGHVSLYWYRQALGQGPEFLTYFNYEAQQDKSGLPNDRFSAERPEGSISTLTIQRTEQRDSAMYRCASTIGQGRGETQYFGPGTRLLVL.

The chain carries TRBV7-2 and TRBJ1-1, with D tentatively TRBD1 (6 bases). Germline V CDR1 and CDR2: SGHTA, FQGNSA. V lost 4 bases, J lost 1 base, and 10 bases lay in between. The CDR3 loop spans 14 amino acids. The CDR3 region is CASSYREGNTEAFF. The CDR3 region has the DNA TGTGCCAGCAGCTACAGGGAAGGGAACACTGAAGCTTTCTTT.

CDR3: CASSRPGLVKVEQFF. CDR3 sequence (DNA): TGTGCCAGCTCCAGACCGGGACTAGTTAAGGTTGAGCAGTTCTTC. V is TRBV6-5 and J is TRBJ2-1, with 8 bases fitting TRBD2. Germline-derived CDR1 and CDR2 are MNHEY and SVGAGI. V gave up 8 bases and J gave up 9 bases; unmatched junction bases: 15. The CDR3 totals 15 residues.

The rearrangement links TRBV18 to TRBJ2-5; 11 nucleotides align to TRBD2. The germline gives CDR1 KGHSH, CDR2 LQKENI. The CDR3 consists of 15 residues. J was trimmed by 2 bases and V by 6 bases; bases with no gene match: 5. The CDR3 spells CASSPLAGGQETQYF. For the CDR3, the DNA is TGTGCCAGCTCTCCGCTAGCGGGGGGACAAGAGACCCAGTACTTC.

The chain uses TRBV18 and TRBJ1-3; D is unresolved. The CDR3 is 18 residues long. CDR1 and CDR2 (germline): KGHSH, LQKENI. V lost 0 bases and J 2 bases, leaving 17 bases between the germline ends. CDR3 loop: CASSPPWSEGSPGNTIYF. The DNA of the CDR3 is TGTGCCAGCTCACCACCGTGGTCCGAGGGTAGTCCTGGAAACACCATATATTTT.

The chain recombines TRBV29-1 with TRBJ1-2; D gene uncertain. The germline V gene encodes CDR1 SQVTM and CDR2 ANQGSEA. The CDR3 length is 11 residues. In nucleotides, the CDR3 is TGCAGTTCCGCCGTAGACTATGGCTACACCTTC. Translation: CSSAVDYGYTF.

There are a few counts of this clone. V usage is TRBV2 and J usage is TRBJ2-4, with 9 bases identical to TRBD1. CDR1 is SNHLY and CDR2 is FYNNEI in the germline V gene. The CDR3 extends over 12 amino acids. The V segment lost 5 bases and the J segment 11 bases; nucleotides outside the gene matches: 4. The CDR3 sequence is CASSLDRGLQYF. The CDR3 nucleotides read TGTGCCAGCAGTTTGGACAGGGGACTTCAGTACTTC.

The chain carries TRBV5-1 and TRBJ1-1; D is unresolved. The CDR3 covers 13 residues. Germline CDR1 SGHRS, CDR2 YFSETQ. Deletions cut 4 bases from V and 1 base from J, with 8 bases between. The CDR3 DNA reads as TGCGCCAGCAGCGATAGGAGGAACACTGAAGCTTTCTTT. Translation: CASSDRRNTEAFF.

The V and J genes are TRBV5-8 and TRBJ1-4; no definite D call. The germline gives CDR1 SGHTS, CDR2 YDEGEE. With 0 bases removed from V and 0 bases from J, the gap between germline ends came to 12 bases. The CDR3 length is 17 residues. The CDR3 here is CASSLGAGLATNEKLFF. The CDR3 DNA reads as TGTGCCAGCAGCTTGGGGGCAGGTCTTGCAACTAATGAAAAACTGTTTTTT.

The V gene is TRBV6-4, the J gene TRBJ2-7, with D maybe TRBD2 (5 bases). This CDR3 is 11 amino acids long. Germline assignment: CDR1 MRHNA and CDR2 SNTAGT. V lost 11 bases, J lost 5 bases, and 13 bases lay in between. CDR3 DNA sequence: TGTGCCGTTGACGGGGAACACGAGCAGTACTTC. As protein: CAVDGEHEQYF.

V gene TRBV10-3 combines with J gene TRBJ1-3; unclear D gene. V was shortened by 3 bases and J by 0 bases, with 9 bases between the two germline ends. CDR1 and CDR2 from the germline V gene are ENHRY and SYGVKD. The CDR3 spans 15 residues. CDR3 region: CAISEVRSSGNTIYF. In nucleotides, the CDR3 is TGTGCCATCAGTGAAGTACGGAGCTCTGGAAACACCATATATTTT.

This clone was recorded a few times. The genes are TRBV10-2 and TRBJ1-5; tentative D call: TRBD1 (5 bases). The ends were cut back, 4 bases at V and 6 bases at J, with 19 bases in the middle. This CDR3 is 16 amino acids long. Germline-derived CDR1 and CDR2 are WSHSY and SAAADI. The CDR3 DNA is TGCGCCAGCAGTGTTTCAAGGGGATCCGTTGCTCAGCCCCAGCATTTT. The encoded protein is CASSVSRGSVAQPQHF.

This clone was seen once. The chain joins TRBV9 to TRBJ1-5; maybe TRBD1 (5 bases). The germline gives CDR1 SGDLS, CDR2 YYNGEE. The CDR3 has 16 residues. Trimming shortened V by 4 bases and J by 7 bases, and 21 bases separated the two germline ends. CDR3 sequence: CASSPGGAGPGQPQHF. The CDR3 bases are TGTGCCAGCAGCCCAGGAGGGGCAGGGCCAGGACAGCCCCAGCATTTT.

The genes are TRBV6-1 and TRBJ1-5; the match to TRBD1 covers 9 bases. This CDR3 has 15 amino acids. Germline V gene sequence: CDR1 MNHNS, CDR2 SASEGT. Germline trimming cut 5 bases from V and 5 bases from J; bases unmatched to any gene: 7. DNA of the CDR3: TGTGCCAGCAGTTTTTCAGGACAGGGGTATCAGCCCCAGCATTTT. Protein sequence: CASSFSGQGYQPQHF.

Only a few counts were recorded for this clone. The chain carries TRBV6-1 and TRBJ1-1, with 8 bases aligning to TRBD1. The germline CDR1 and CDR2 sequences are MNHNS and SASEGT. The CDR3 consists of 15 residues. The ends lost 5 bases at V and 1 base at J; junction bases unmatched: 6. The CDR3 sequence: CASSLRGQENTEAFF. The CDR3 nucleotides are TGTGCCAGCAGTCTCAGGGGGCAGGAGAACACTGAAGCTTTCTTT.

The J gene is TRBJ1-2, the V gene TRBV7-9; D is unclear. The CDR3 extends over 14 amino acids. The ends were cut back, 1 base at V and 6 bases at J, with 12 bases in the middle. CDR1 and CDR2 from the germline V gene are SEHNR and FQNEAQ (reference sequence). As DNA, the CDR3 is TGTGCCAGCAGCTTAGAATTTGTGAGGAATGGCTACACCTTC. Its protein is CASSLEFVRNGYTF. The entire variable domain, with the rest obtained from reference TRBV7-9 and TRBJ1-2, is as follows: DTGVSQNPRHKITKRGQNVTFRCDPISEHNRLYWYRQTLGQGPEFLTYFQNEAQLEKSRLLSDRFSAERPKGSFSTLEIQRTEQGDSAMYLCASSLEFVRNGYTFGSGTRLTVV.

This sequence joins TRBV6-1 and TRBJ1-1; no firm D call. The CDR3 length is 13 residues. Germline V gene sequence: CDR1 MNHNS, CDR2 SASEGT. Trimming left V 5 bases short and J 3 bases short, with 10 bases between. The CDR3 protein is CASSWNSYTEAFF. Written as DNA, the CDR3 is TGTGCCAGCAGTTGGAACAGCTACACTGAAGCTTTCTTT.

The rearrangement joins TRBV27 to TRBJ1-1; no firm D call. The ends were cut back, 3 bases at V and 3 bases at J, with 14 bases in the middle. The germline CDR1 and CDR2 sequences are MNHEY and SMNVEV (reference sequence). This CDR3 comprises 15 residues. CDR3 protein: CASSFPGQADTEAFF. The CDR3 coding sequence is TGTGCCAGCAGTTTCCCCGGGCAAGCGGACACTGAAGCTTTCTTT.

This clone has a handful of counts. V and J are TRBV30 and TRBJ1-3; the D gene is possibly TRBD1 (6 bases). V lost 1 base and J 0 bases, leaving 13 bases between the germline ends. Germline V lookup: CDR1 GTSNPN, CDR2 SVGIG (reference sequence). CDR3 size: 16 residues. CDR3 in amino acids: CAWSGGRGTSGNTIYF. CDR3 DNA sequence: TGTGCCTGGAGTGGAGGCAGGGGTACCTCTGGAAACACCATATATTTT.

This clone was seen a handful of times. The V call is TRBV15, the J call TRBJ1-2; 7 nucleotides align to TRBD1. CDR1 is LNHNV, CDR2 YYDKDF, per germline (reference sequence). The trim removed 0 bases at V and 4 bases at J, leaving 5 bases unmatched. This CDR3 spans 15 amino acids. CDR3 loop: CATSRERGTVYGYTF. CDR3 in DNA: TGTGCCACCAGCAGAGAAAGGGGGACAGTCTATGGCTACACCTTC.

The chain carries TRBV11-2 and TRBJ2-7; the match to TRBD1 covers 8 bases. Germline loops: CDR1 SGHAT, CDR2 FQNNGV. This CDR3 comprises 13 residues. V shed 6 bases, J shed 6 bases, and the junction held 7 bases outside the gene matches. The CDR3 is CASRRTGSAEQYF. CDR3 sequence (DNA): TGTGCCAGCAGGCGGACAGGGTCGGCCGAGCAGTACTTC.

This sequence joins TRBV18 and TRBJ1-5; weak D call: TRBD1 (5 bases). There are 16 residues in the CDR3. The V and J ends lost 5 bases and 6 bases respectively, with 20 bases between them. The germline V gene has CDR1 KGHSH and CDR2 LQKENI. This CDR3 reads CASSDGTPGVGQPQHF. CDR3 nucleotide sequence: TGTGCCAGCTCAGACGGGACTCCGGGGGTAGGTCAGCCCCAGCATTTT.

V gene TRBV11-2 combines with J gene TRBJ1-5; the D is unclear. The CDR3 has 15 residues. V lost 1 base and J lost 5, with 12 bases in between. Germline V CDR1 and CDR2: SGHAT, FQNNGV. As DNA, the CDR3 is TGTGCCAGCAGCTTAGTATCCGGGGAGGATCAGCCCCAGCATTTT. Translated, it gives CASSLVSGEDQPQHF.

The rearrangement links TRBV27 to TRBJ2-1; tentative D call: TRBD2 (7 bases). The germline V gene has CDR1 MNHEY and CDR2 SMNVEV (reference sequence). Between the trimmed V and J ends, which lost 3 bases and 4 bases, there was a span of 25 bases. The CDR3 totals 19 residues. The CDR3 coding sequence is TGTGCCAGCAGTTTGGGAGGGGGTTTGCCCGCTAGCGGATACAATGAGCAGTTCTTC. It encodes CASSLGGGLPASGYNEQFF.